This is a list of T cell receptor beta chains from one sample in a study of breast tumors, draining lymph nodes, adjacent tissues. Each CDR3 protein is one row after TCRdb ran MiXCR on the multiplex PCR reads. The sample holds 21,000 or so distinct CDR3 sequences, roughly 40% seen once. Sequencing input: breast tumor tissue. These receptors all come from a female donor with breast cancer. Some clones in this sample may be carry-over from other donors' samples. Each CDR3 is given with its conserved first and last residue. D genes are given only for firm matches. The listing skips clone size in some rows; elsewhere it reads once, few, many or a size class.

>TRBV20-1|medium-sized|TRBJ2-3|TRBD2
TGCAGCCATTCCGCGGGAGACGGCACAGATACGCAGTATTTT
CSHSAGDGTDTQYF
>TRBV14|-|TRBJ1-6|-
TGTGCCAGCAGCCTGAACCAGGATTCACCCCTCCACTTT
CASSLNQDSPLHF
>TRBV7-2|medium-sized|TRBJ2-3|TRBD2
TGTGCCACTCAGACTAGCGGGAGAGATACGCAGTATTTT
CATQTSGRDTQYF
>TRBV3-1|-|TRBJ2-5|-
TGTGCCAGCAGCCGAGGAGCCCGGACCCAGTACTTC
CASSRGARTQYF
>TRBV5-1|-|TRBJ2-6|-
TGCGCCAGCAGCTTCGAAAGGGCTGGGGCCAACGTCCTGACTTTC
CASSFERAGANVLTF
>TRBV7-2|-|TRBJ2-3|-
TGTGCCAGCAGCGACACCGGGACCACCCGCACAGATACGCAGTATTTT
CASSDTGTTRTDTQYF
>TRBV5-8|-|TRBJ2-3|-
TGTGCCAGCAGCTTGGGACAGCTCATATGGGATACGCAGTATTTT
CASSLGQLIWDTQYF
>TRBV2|-|TRBJ1-3|-
TGTGCCAGCAGTGCTTCCAGGGGTGCAAACACCATATATTTT
CASSASRGANTIYF
>TRBV19|-|TRBJ2-2|-
TGTGCCAGTACAGGCGGAGACAGGCTTACCGGGGAGCTGTTTTTT
CASTGGDRLTGELFF
>TRBV20-1|many|TRBJ2-1|-
TGCAGTGCTAGAGATCCAGCAGGGGGTCTTCGGGGGGAGCAGTTCTTC
CSARDPAGGLRGEQFF
>TRBV5-6|-|TRBJ2-2|TRBD2
TGTGCCAGCAGCCATACTAGCGGGGGGGCACGGACCGGGGAGCTGTTTTTT
CASSHTSGGARTGELFF
>TRBV3-1|many|TRBJ2-3|TRBD1
TGTGCCAGCAGCCTTCGGACAGGGCAAAGGGATACGCAGTATTTT
CASSLRTGQRDTQYF
>TRBV15|many|TRBJ2-1|TRBD2
TGTGCCACCAGCAGAGGTCGAGGGGATCCGGCGGGAGGCTCCTACAATGAGCAGTTCTTC
CATSRGRGDPAGGSYNEQFF
>TRBV7-2|-|TRBJ2-3|-
TGTGCCAGCAGCTTACAGGGAAATACGCAGTATTTT
CASSLQGNTQYF
>TRBV11-2|-|TRBJ1-4|-
TGTGCCAGCAGCCTAATGGGGGATGAGAATGAAAAACTGTTTTTT
CASSLMGDENEKLFF
>TRBV20-1|-|TRBJ2-1|-
TGCAGTGCGGGAAGGGGGAGCGGGGACTACAATGAGCAGTTCTTC
CSAGRGSGDYNEQFF
>TRBV5-5|many|TRBJ1-6|-
TGTGCCAGCAGCTTGCTTTCTGACTCACCCCTCCACTTT
CASSLLSDSPLHF
>TRBV11-3|-|TRBJ1-2|TRBD1
TGTGCCAGCAGCTTACTACCCACCGGGACAGATAACTATGGCTACACCTTC
CASSLLPTGTDNYGYTF
>TRBV5-6|many|TRBJ1-2|-
TGTGCCAGCAGCCTGGGAGATCCTAACTATGGCTACACCTTC
CASSLGDPNYGYTF
>TRBV5-1|-|TRBJ2-2|-
TGCGCCAGCAGCCGGGCTAGCGGGGAGCTGTTTTTT
CASSRASGELFF
>TRBV4-1|many|TRBJ2-2|-
TGCGCCAGCAGCCAAGTGTCCACAGGCGGGGAGCTGTTTTTT
CASSQVSTGGELFF
>TRBV19|-|TRBJ2-1|TRBD2
TGTGCCAGTAGTACACTAGCGTACGAGCAGTTCTTC
CASSTLAYEQFF
>TRBV2|many|TRBJ2-7|-
TGTGCCAGCAGCGAGAGGGGGGGAGAGTACTTC
CASSERGGEYF
>TRBV20-1|many|TRBJ2-2|-
TGCAGTGCTAGAGCCGGGACTCCGAACACCGGGGAGCTGTTTTTT
CSARAGTPNTGELFF
>TRBV5-1|many|TRBJ2-1|-
TGCGCCAGCAGCTTGGGTATCGTCGACCAAGGGTTCTTC
CASSLGIVDQGFF
>TRBV12-3/TRBV12-4|-|TRBJ1-2|-
TGTGCCAGCAGTTTAGTAGGGACACCAGGCTACTATGGCTACACCTTC
CASSLVGTPGYYGYTF
>TRBV2|many|TRBJ2-7|-
TGTGCCAGCAGTGAGGGCTACGAGCAGTACTTC
CASSEGYEQYF
>TRBV30|many|TRBJ1-5|TRBD1
TGTGCCTGGAGTGCATCAACGGGACAGAACAATCAGCCCCAGCATTTT
CAWSASTGQNNQPQHF
>TRBV7-9|-|TRBJ1-1|TRBD1
TGTGCCAGCAGCTTAGCGGATGCTGGGACAGGGGCGTACGCTTTCTTT
CASSLADAGTGAYAFF
>TRBV9|-|TRBJ2-6|-
TGTGCCAGCAGCGTATCCTCCGGGGCCAACGTCCTGACTTTC
CASSVSSGANVLTF
>TRBV4-3|many|TRBJ1-2|-
TGCGCCAGCCTTGTCAAACCACACGTCTATGGCTACACCTTC
CASLVKPHVYGYTF
>TRBV24-1|-|TRBJ2-3|-
TGTGCCACCAGTGATTCTGTCTCAAATACGCAGTATTTT
CATSDSVSNTQYF
>TRBV6-6|many|TRBJ2-3|TRBD2
TGTGCCAGCAGTTATCCCTTCCCGGGACTAGTTACAGATACGCAGTATTTT
CASSYPFPGLVTDTQYF
>TRBV7-8|-|TRBJ2-7|-
TGTGCCAGCAGCTACGGTAGTGGGTTTTCCTACGAGCAGCACTTC
CASSYGSGFSYEQHF
>TRBV4-1|many|TRBJ2-3|TRBD2
TGCGCCAGCAGCCCCGCGGGGGGGCGGACAGATACGCAGTATTTT
CASSPAGGRTDTQYF
>TRBV30|many|TRBJ2-1|-
TGTGCCTGGACTAGGGGGGGCTTGGGAAATGAGCAGTTCTTC
CAWTRGGLGNEQFF
>TRBV20-1|-|TRBJ2-7|TRBD1
TGCAGTGCTGGACAGGGGTACGAGCAGTACTTC
CSAGQGYEQYF
>TRBV20-1|-|TRBJ2-3|-
TGCAGTGCTAGTAGACTGCCATCTTCAGATACGCAGTATTTT
CSASRLPSSDTQYF
>TRBV2|medium-sized|TRBJ2-2|-
TGTGCCAGCAGTTGGCTACCCACCGGGGAGCTGTTTTTT
CASSWLPTGELFF
>TRBV7-9|-|TRBJ2-3|TRBD2
TGTGCCAGCAGCTATCCGGGACTAGCGGGAGGACGGGATCGAGATACGCAGTATTTT
CASSYPGLAGGRDRDTQYF
>TRBV2|many|TRBJ2-5|TRBD2
TGTGCCAGCAGTGGAAGCGGGGGATTCCAAGAGACCCAGTACTTC
CASSGSGGFQETQYF
>TRBV29-1|-|TRBJ1-2|-
TGCAGCGTTCCGGGTCCTTACAACTCGTATGGCTACACCTTC
CSVPGPYNSYGYTF
>TRBV24-1|once|TRBJ1-2|-
TGTGCCACCAGTGATTGGCAGACAGATTATGGCTACACCTTC
CATSDWQTDYGYTF
>TRBV7-2|many|TRBJ2-7|TRBD2
TGTGCCAGCAGCTTAACTAGCGGGGTTATATACGAGCAGTACTTC
CASSLTSGVIYEQYF
>TRBV15|few|TRBJ1-2|-
TGTGCCACCAGCAGAGATAGAGGGGCTCATGGCTACACCTTC
CATSRDRGAHGYTF
>TRBV14|many|TRBJ2-7|-
TGTGCCAGCAGCCTACACCGAAGCTCCTACGAGCAGTACTTC
CASSLHRSSYEQYF
>TRBV5-1|many|TRBJ1-2|TRBD1
TGCGCCAGCAGCTTGTCCCCGGGACAGGGGGACTATGGCTACACCTTC
CASSLSPGQGDYGYTF
>TRBV5-1|medium-sized|TRBJ2-7|-
TGCGCCAGCAGCTCGGAGACACCTTCCTACGAGCAGTACTTC
CASSSETPSYEQYF
>TRBV6-5|-|TRBJ1-2|-
TGTGCCAGCAGTTATGACCACGGGTACTATGGCTACACCTTC
CASSYDHGYYGYTF
>TRBV6-5|many|TRBJ2-2|TRBD2
TGTGCCAGCAGTTACTTTGGGAGGGCCCCGAACACCGGGGAGCTGTTTTTT
CASSYFGRAPNTGELFF
>TRBV19|-|TRBJ2-5|TRBD2
TGTGCCAGTAGTATAGGCCTAGCGGGGGGGCAAGAGACCCAGTACTTC
CASSIGLAGGQETQYF
>TRBV20-1|once|TRBJ1-2|-
TGCAGTGCTAAGACCGGGACGGAGACCTATGGCTACACCTTC
CSAKTGTETYGYTF
>TRBV7-8|many|TRBJ2-1|TRBD2
TGTGCCAGCAGCGAAGGACTAGCGGGGTACAATGAGCAGTTCTTC
CASSEGLAGYNEQFF
>TRBV10-1|-|TRBJ2-3|TRBD2
TGCGCCAGCAGTGAGATACGGGAGGGGCTCAAAAATACGCAGTATTTT
CASSEIREGLKNTQYF
>TRBV12-3/TRBV12-4|once|TRBJ1-5|-
TGTGCCAGCAGTGCCGACCATAGCAATCAGCCCCAGCATTTT
CASSADHSNQPQHF